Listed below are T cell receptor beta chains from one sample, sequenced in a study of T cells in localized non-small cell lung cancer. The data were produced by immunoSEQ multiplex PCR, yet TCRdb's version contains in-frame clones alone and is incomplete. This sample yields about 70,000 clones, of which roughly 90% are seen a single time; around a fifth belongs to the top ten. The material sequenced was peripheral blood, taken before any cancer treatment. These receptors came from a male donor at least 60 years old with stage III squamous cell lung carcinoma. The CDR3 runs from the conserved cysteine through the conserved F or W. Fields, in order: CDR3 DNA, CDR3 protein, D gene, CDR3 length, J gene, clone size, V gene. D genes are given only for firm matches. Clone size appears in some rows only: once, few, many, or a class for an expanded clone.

DNA: TGTGCCAGCAGCAGCCCTAGCGGGGCGGAACAAGAGACCCAGTACTTC
CDR3: CASSSPSGAEQETQYF
D: TRBD2
length: 16
J: TRBJ2-5
size: NA
V: TRBV4-2

DNA: TGTGCCAGCAGCCAAGACTTGCGTCTAGCCCTAGACTCCTACGAGCAGTACTTC
CDR3: CASSQDLRLALDSYEQYF
D: NA
length: 18
J: TRBJ2-7
size: NA
V: TRBV4-2

DNA: TGCGCCAGCAGTGACCCGTCCGGGACAGAAGCTTTCTTT
CDR3: CASSDPSGTEAFF
D: NA
length: 13
J: TRBJ1-1
size: NA
V: TRBV10-1

DNA: TGCGCCAGCAGCTTGGAGGGGTGGGGGGCTTATGGCTACACCTTC
CDR3: CASSLEGWGAYGYTF
D: NA
length: 15
J: TRBJ1-2
size: NA
V: TRBV5-1

DNA: TGCGCCAGCAGCTTCTTTAGCGCCTTAAGCACAGATACGCAGTATTTT
CDR3: CASSFFSALSTDTQYF
D: NA
length: 16
J: TRBJ2-3
size: NA
V: TRBV5-1

DNA: TGCGCCAGCAGCCAAGGCTGGGGGGGCAGGGATGAGCAGTTCTTC
CDR3: CASSQGWGGRDEQFF
D: NA
length: 15
J: TRBJ2-1
size: NA
V: TRBV4-1

DNA: TGTGCCTGGTCAAAACCCGGGAGTCCAAGCTCCTATAATTCACCCCTCCACTTT
CDR3: CAWSKPGSPSSYNSPLHF
D: NA
length: 18
J: TRBJ1-6
size: NA
V: TRBV30

DNA: TGTGCCAGTAGTTCTTTCGCCTCCGGGGGCCAAGAGACCCAGTACTTC
CDR3: CASSSFASGGQETQYF
D: NA
length: 16
J: TRBJ2-5
size: NA
V: TRBV19

DNA: TGCGCCAGCAGCTTACAGGGGGCTAATGAAAAACTGTTTTTT
CDR3: CASSLQGANEKLFF
D: TRBD1
length: 14
J: TRBJ1-4
size: NA
V: TRBV5-1

DNA: TGCGCCAGCAAGAATCGGGACAGGGGAGGACCGTTGAACACCGGGGAGCTGTTTTTT
CDR3: CASKNRDRGGPLNTGELFF
D: TRBD1
length: 19
J: TRBJ2-2
size: NA
V: TRBV5-1

DNA: TGTGCCAGCAGCTCTACCAGAGGACAGGGGGAGCAGTACTTC
CDR3: CASSSTRGQGEQYF
D: TRBD1
length: 14
J: TRBJ2-7
size: NA
V: TRBV11-2

DNA: TGTGCCAGCAGCTTAGCTGGGAGAGGATACAATGAGCAGTTCTTC
CDR3: CASSLAGRGYNEQFF
D: NA
length: 15
J: TRBJ2-1
size: NA
V: TRBV7-2

DNA: TGCAGCGTTGAAGAGAATCGATCCCAGCATTTT
CDR3: CSVEENRSQHF
D: NA
length: 11
J: TRBJ1-5
size: NA
V: TRBV29-1

DNA: TGTGCCAGCACCCAACAGGGAACCACAGATACGCAGTATTTT
CDR3: CASTQQGTTDTQYF
D: NA
length: 14
J: TRBJ2-3
size: NA
V: TRBV5-8

DNA: TGTGCCAGCAGCCCCCAAACCGGGACAGGGGGCTGTGGGGCCAACGTCCTGACTTTC
CDR3: CASSPQTGTGGCGANVLTF
D: NA
length: 19
J: TRBJ2-6
size: NA
V: TRBV21-1

DNA: TGTGCCAGCAGCCAAGATGTGGGACAGTCCTACGAGCAGTACTTC
CDR3: CASSQDVGQSYEQYF
D: TRBD1
length: 15
J: TRBJ2-7
size: few
V: TRBV14

DNA: TGCGCCAGCAGCTATGGGACAGGGGGCCGGGGCTACACCTTC
CDR3: CASSYGTGGRGYTF
D: TRBD1
length: 14
J: TRBJ1-2
size: few
V: TRBV4-1

DNA: TGTGCCAGCAGCTTAGACAGGGGCGCCCCTAATGAAAAACTGTTTTTT
CDR3: CASSLDRGAPNEKLFF
D: TRBD1
length: 16
J: TRBJ1-4
size: few
V: TRBV7-2

DNA: TGTGCCAGTCCGGACAGGGGTCGAGATACGCAGTATTTT
CDR3: CASPDRGRDTQYF
D: TRBD1
length: 13
J: TRBJ2-3
size: NA
V: TRBV5-4

DNA: TGTGCCAGCAGCTTCCAGGCTCCGAACACTGAAGCTTTCTTT
CDR3: CASSFQAPNTEAFF
D: NA
length: 14
J: TRBJ1-1
size: few
V: TRBV5-5

DNA: TGTGCCAGCAGCTTGGTGAATAGCGGGGGCACAGATACGCAGTATTTT
CDR3: CASSLVNSGGTDTQYF
D: TRBD2
length: 16
J: TRBJ2-3
size: NA
V: TRBV5-6

DNA: TGTGCCAGCAGTGAGCAGGTCTCTGAAGCTTTCTTT
CDR3: CASSEQVSEAFF
D: NA
length: 12
J: TRBJ1-1
size: NA
V: TRBV6-1

DNA: TGCGCCAGCAGCCCGGTCCAGGGGGCGGGGAACATTCAGTACTTC
CDR3: CASSPVQGAGNIQYF
D: TRBD1
length: 15
J: TRBJ2-4
size: NA
V: TRBV5-1

DNA: TGTGCCAGCAGCCCGATAGGGGGATCAAATACGCAGTATTTT
CDR3: CASSPIGGSNTQYF
D: NA
length: 14
J: TRBJ2-3
size: once
V: TRBV7-8

DNA: TGTGCCAGCAGCCGCGTTTCCGGGACTCACAATCAGCCCCAGCATTTT
CDR3: CASSRVSGTHNQPQHF
D: NA
length: 16
J: TRBJ1-5
size: NA
V: TRBV7-2

DNA: TGTGCCAGCAGCCTGATCGGTTCACCCCTCCACTTT
CDR3: CASSLIGSPLHF
D: NA
length: 12
J: TRBJ1-6
size: few
V: TRBV4-2

DNA: TGTGCCAGCAGGGGGGGGAATCAGCCCCAGCATTTT
CDR3: CASRGGNQPQHF
D: NA
length: 12
J: TRBJ1-5
size: NA
V: TRBV2

DNA: TGCGCCAGCAGCCAAGAAGGTGGGTCCCTACGAGAGCAGTACTTC
CDR3: CASSQEGGSLREQYF
D: NA
length: 15
J: TRBJ2-7
size: NA
V: TRBV4-3

DNA: TGCGCCAGCAGTGACCCGGGACAGAACACTGAAGCTTTCTTT
CDR3: CASSDPGQNTEAFF
D: NA
length: 14
J: TRBJ1-1
size: NA
V: TRBV10-1

DNA: TGCGCCAGCAGCTTGGCCATTCAGGCGGGGGGGCATGAGCAGTTCTTC
CDR3: CASSLAIQAGGHEQFF
D: TRBD2
length: 16
J: TRBJ2-1
size: NA
V: TRBV5-1

DNA: TGCGCCAGCAGCCCGAGGACAGAGTTAGATGAGCAGTTCTTC
CDR3: CASSPRTELDEQFF
D: NA
length: 14
J: TRBJ2-1
size: NA
V: TRBV5-1

DNA: TGTGCCAGCAGTGATCGGCAGGGAGCCACAGATACGCAGTATTTT
CDR3: CASSDRQGATDTQYF
D: NA
length: 15
J: TRBJ2-3
size: NA
V: TRBV2

DNA: TGTGCCAGCAGGCGGGATAGCGGGGTATCAGAGACCCAGTACTTC
CDR3: CASRRDSGVSETQYF
D: TRBD2
length: 15
J: TRBJ2-5
size: NA
V: TRBV5-4

DNA: TGTGCCAGCAGGGGAAGTTTGAACACTGAAGCTTTCTTT
CDR3: CASRGSLNTEAFF
D: NA
length: 13
J: TRBJ1-1
size: NA
V: TRBV2

DNA: TGTGCCAGCAGCTTACGGACTAGCGGGGGGTACAATGAGCAGTTCTTC
CDR3: CASSLRTSGGYNEQFF
D: TRBD2
length: 16
J: TRBJ2-1
size: NA
V: TRBV11-2

DNA: TGTGCCAGCAGCTTGGCCGCCTCGGCGGAGACCCAGTACTTC
CDR3: CASSLAASAETQYF
D: NA
length: 14
J: TRBJ2-5
size: NA
V: TRBV5-4

DNA: TGCGCCAGCAGCTTGGCCGGACAGACAGATACGCAGTATTTT
CDR3: CASSLAGQTDTQYF
D: NA
length: 14
J: TRBJ2-3
size: NA
V: TRBV5-1

DNA: TGCGCCAGCAGCCAAAGGGTACTAGCCGCGAACACCGGGGAGCTGTTTTTT
CDR3: CASSQRVLAANTGELFF
D: NA
length: 17
J: TRBJ2-2
size: NA
V: TRBV4-3

DNA: TGTGCCAGTAGTAACGACAGAACCTACGAGCAGTACTTC
CDR3: CASSNDRTYEQYF
D: NA
length: 13
J: TRBJ2-7
size: NA
V: TRBV19

DNA: TGTGCCACACACTTAAGGAGGGCATCTATGGAGACCCAGTACTTC
CDR3: CATHLRRASMETQYF
D: NA
length: 15
J: TRBJ2-5
size: NA
V: TRBV19

DNA: TGTGCCAGCAGTTACACGGGGGCTGGAAACACCATATATTTT
CDR3: CASSYTGAGNTIYF
D: NA
length: 14
J: TRBJ1-3
size: once
V: TRBV6-5

DNA: TGTGCCAGCAGCTCGCAGGGTCAGCCCCAGCATTTT
CDR3: CASSSQGQPQHF
D: NA
length: 12
J: TRBJ1-5
size: NA
V: TRBV7-9

DNA: TGTGCCAGCAGCCTACACACTAGCGGGGGGCCCAGGGCCACAGATACGCAGTATTTT
CDR3: CASSLHTSGGPRATDTQYF
D: TRBD2
length: 19
J: TRBJ2-3
size: NA
V: TRBV4-2

DNA: TGTGCCAGCAGCATCCAGGGTTCCAGGCAGCCCCAGCATTTT
CDR3: CASSIQGSRQPQHF
D: NA
length: 14
J: TRBJ1-5
size: NA
V: TRBV6-1

DNA: TGTGCCAGAAGAATCGGCGCTGGAGGGTCACCCCTCCACTTT
CDR3: CARRIGAGGSPLHF
D: NA
length: 14
J: TRBJ1-6
size: NA
V: TRBV5-3

DNA: TGTGCCAGCAGTTTACAGAACACTGAAGCTTTCTTT
CDR3: CASSLQNTEAFF
D: NA
length: 12
J: TRBJ1-1
size: NA
V: TRBV28

DNA: TGCAGCGTTTCCCCGGGACCCAATCAGCCCCAGCATTTT
CDR3: CSVSPGPNQPQHF
D: NA
length: 13
J: TRBJ1-5
size: NA
V: TRBV29-1